These 27 T cell receptor beta chains were sequenced from one sample in a study of T cell repertoires in ileal Crohn's disease. Profiled with immunoSEQ multiplex PCR; TCRdb holds only in-frame clones, not every one. The table shows tens of thousands of clones, with about 88% occurring only once. Specified time point: neoterminal ileum biopsy at postoperative endoscopy, about 6 months after surgery. The sample was ileal tissue. These receptors came from an adult with Crohn's disease.

V and J are TRBV9 and TRBJ1-5; D not resolved. Between the trimmed V and J ends, which lost 2 bases and 4 bases, there was a span of 7 bases. The CDR3 has 13 residues. Germline V CDR1 and CDR2: SGDLS, YYNGEE. The CDR3 DNA sequence: TGTGCCAGCAGCGTCGGGGTAAATCAGCCCCAGCATTTT. Amino acid sequence: CASSVGVNQPQHF.

This chain links TRBV7-3 with TRBJ2-5; TRBD1 is a possible D gene (6 bases). V was shortened by 5 bases and J by 5 bases, with 12 bases between the two germline ends. The germline V gene has CDR1 SGHTA and CDR2 FQGTGA. This CDR3 is built from 13 residues. CDR3 bases: TGTGCCAGCAGCGCCACAGGGTCGGAGACCCAGTACTTC. Its translation: CASSATGSETQYF.

This sequence joins TRBV11-3 and TRBJ1-2; 8 bases map to TRBD1. With V trimmed by 4 bases and J by 8 bases, 6 bases remained unmatched. CDR1 is SGHNT and CDR2 is YENEEA in the germline V gene. The CDR3 is 13 residues long. The CDR3 bases are TGTGCCAGCAGCTCTACAGGGGGAGGGGGCTACACCTTC. Residues: CASSSTGGGGYTF.

The chain recombines TRBV11-2 with TRBJ2-5, with D perhaps matching TRBD2 (6 bases). Trimming shortened V by 3 bases and J by 2 bases, and 10 bases separated the two germline ends. This CDR3 contains 14 residues. The germline gives CDR1 SGHAT, CDR2 FQNNGV. The CDR3, as DNA: TGTGCCAGCAGCTTTACGGGGGTTCAAGAGACCCAGTACTTC. It codes for CASSFTGVQETQYF.

This chain joins TRBV28 and TRBJ1-5; D uncertain. Germline V gene data show CDR1 as MDHEN and CDR2 as SYDVKM. The CDR3 totals 12 residues. V was trimmed by 1 base and J by 7 bases, leaving 5 bases between them. The CDR3 sequence: CASSLYAQPQHF. CDR3 DNA: TGTGCCAGCAGTTTATACGCGCAGCCCCAGCATTTT.

The rearrangement joins TRBV11-3 to TRBJ2-1, with D perhaps matching TRBD1 (6 bases). Germline V CDR1 and CDR2: SGHNT, YENEEA. CDR3 length: 17 amino acids. Trimming took off 3 bases at V and 2 bases at J, with 17 bases between the two ends. This CDR3 is CASSFVEGTSAYNEQFF. DNA of the CDR3: TGTGCCAGCAGCTTTGTCGAAGGGACATCAGCCTACAATGAGCAGTTCTTC.

The rearrangement uses TRBV25-1 and TRBJ1-5; D gene unclear. The V gene lost 5 bases and the J gene lost 5 bases, with 7 bases spanning the gap. Germline V gene lookup returns CDR1 MGHDK and CDR2 SYGVNS. This CDR3 has 12 amino acids. This CDR3 reads CASSPRDQPQHF. The DNA of the CDR3 is TGTGCCAGCAGTCCAAGAGATCAGCCCCAGCATTTT.

The rearrangement joins TRBV29-1 to TRBJ1-4; the D gene is possibly TRBD1 (5 bases). V was clipped by 5 bases and J by 8 bases, with 15 bases between them. CDR1 is SQVTM, CDR2 ANQGSEA, per germline. The CDR3 runs 13 residues. The CDR3 DNA is TGCAGCGTTCTAGGGACTGGTCAAGAAAAACTGTTTTTT. Translation: CSVLGTGQEKLFF.

The chain joins TRBV4-2 to TRBJ1-5, with D tentatively TRBD1 (6 bases). V was pared by 4 bases and J by 2 bases, with 18 bases between. CDR3 length: 17 amino acids. Germline V CDR1 and CDR2: LGHNA, YNFKEQ. The CDR3 nucleotides read TGTGCCAGCAGCCTTCTCGAGGGGGGGGCTCGCAATCAGCCCCAGCATTTT. As protein: CASSLLEGGARNQPQHF.

This clone turned up a few times. V gene TRBV18 combines with J gene TRBJ2-1; 8 nucleotides line up with TRBD1. Germline trimming cut 8 bases from V and 8 bases from J; bases unmatched to any gene: 11. The germline V gene has CDR1 KGHSH and CDR2 LQKENI. The CDR3 is made up of 14 amino acids. CDR3 in DNA: TGTGCCAGCCAAAAGACAGGGGCTCTTCATGAGCAGTTCTTC. Protein product: CASQKTGALHEQFF. Looking up the rest from reference TRBV18 and TRBJ2-1 gives the full variable domain: NAGVMQNPRHLVRRRGQEARLRCSPMKGHSHVYWYRQLPEEGLKFMVYLQKENIIDESGMPKERFSAEFPKEGPSILRIQQVVRGDSAAYFCASQKTGALHEQFFGPGTRLTVL.

This clone showed up just a few times. The rearrangement joins TRBV5-6 to TRBJ2-7; the match to TRBD2 covers 8 bases. The CDR3 loop spans 13 amino acids. V gave up 4 bases and J gave up 9 bases; unmatched junction bases: 9. CDR1 is SGHDT and CDR2 is YYEEEE in the germline V gene. The CDR3 is CASSPGLEVVQYF. DNA for the CDR3: TGTGCCAGCAGCCCGGGACTAGAGGTAGTGCAGTACTTC.

The J gene is TRBJ1-2, the V gene TRBV28; the D is unclear. The length of the CDR3 is 12 residues. The V gene lost 2 bases and the J gene lost 7 bases, with 8 bases spanning the gap. From germline, CDR1 is MDHEN and CDR2 SYDVKM. The CDR3 loop is CASSLGATGYTF. The CDR3 region has the DNA TGTGCCAGCAGTTTAGGTGCTACTGGCTACACCTTC.

The genes are TRBV9 and TRBJ1-2; no firm D call. CDR1 and CDR2 from the germline V gene are SGDLS and YYNGEE. V lost 6 bases to trimming and J lost 7 bases, with 13 bases between them. There are 12 residues in the CDR3. CDR3 in amino acids: CASTNGRAGYTF. For the CDR3, the DNA is TGTGCCAGCACCAACGGGAGGGCTGGCTACACCTTC. The entire variable domain, with the rest obtained from reference TRBV9 and TRBJ1-2, is as follows: DSGVTQTPKHLITATGQRVTLRCSPRSGDLSVYWYQQSLDQGLQFLIQYYNGEERAKGNILERFSAQQFPDLHSELNLSSLELGDSALYFCASTNGRAGYTFGSGTRLTVV.

The chain combines TRBV20-1 with TRBJ1-1, with a possible D match to TRBD1 (6 bases). Germline V lookup: CDR1 DFQATT, CDR2 SNEGSKA (reference sequence). The CDR3 covers 11 residues. V lost 1 base and J lost 7, with 7 bases in between. The chain's CDR3 is CSARGTDEAFF. The CDR3 DNA follows: TGCAGTGCTAGAGGGACAGATGAAGCTTTCTTT.

This clone has a handful of counts. The chain has TRBV6-6 and TRBJ1-2; D is ambiguous. The germline V and J ends were trimmed by 5 bases and 7 bases, with 11 bases remaining between them. The CDR3 totals 12 residues. Germline CDR1 reads MNHNY; CDR2 reads SVGAGI (reference sequence). CDR3 amino acids: CASSPDRGGYTF. Written as DNA, the CDR3 is TGTGCCAGCAGTCCAGACCGGGGTGGCTACACCTTC.

This sequence joins TRBV7-3 and TRBJ2-1; 7 positions match TRBD2. The CDR3 spans 13 residues. Germline CDR1 and CDR2: SGHTA and FQGTGA. With 5 bases clipped from V and 13 bases from J, the junction kept 11 bases outside the gene matches. CDR3 region: CASSPELRDYQFF. The CDR3 DNA reads as TGTGCCAGCAGCCCTGAATTGAGGGACTACCAGTTCTTC.

This clone was seen only once. The chain has TRBV27 and TRBJ1-2; no reliable D call. Germline V gives CDR1 MNHEY, CDR2 SMNVEV (reference sequence). V lost 3 bases and J 4 bases, leaving 9 bases between the germline ends. The CDR3 totals 13 residues. The CDR3 bases are TGTGCCAGCAGTTTGGGGAGTGGCTATGGCTACACCTTC. Translation gives CASSLGSGYGYTF.

The chain employs TRBV7-3 and TRBJ1-1; D unclear. Germline loops: CDR1 SGHTA, CDR2 FQGTGA. V lost 5 bases, J lost 11 bases, and 18 bases lay in between. The CDR3 extends over 13 amino acids. CDR3 nucleotides: TGTGCCAGCAGCCTAAAGGAGGGAGGCGCCGCTTTCTTT. This sequence encodes CASSLKEGGAAFF.

A remark on this clone: Other DNA sequences in the same sample also yield this CDR3. The chain carries TRBV18 and TRBJ1-5; 8 nucleotides align to TRBD1. Per germline, CDR1 KGHSH and CDR2 LQKENI. The CDR3 is 14 amino acids. V was pared by 2 bases and J by 6 bases, with 3 bases of the junction left unmatched. The CDR3 nucleotides read TGTGCCAGCTCACCATCGACAGGGGTTCAGCCCCAGCATTTT. Its protein product is CASSPSTGVQPQHF.

V and J are TRBV28 and TRBJ1-2; 9 bases line up with TRBD1. This CDR3 contains 12 residues. Germline assignment: CDR1 MDHEN and CDR2 SYDVKM. V lost 8 bases, J lost 4 bases, and 2 bases stayed unmatched. CDR3 sequence reads: CASSDRGYGYTF. CDR3 sequence (DNA): TGTGCCAGCTCGGACAGGGGCTATGGCTACACCTTC.

This chain uses TRBV27 with TRBJ1-5, with D maybe TRBD1 (5 bases). Per germline, CDR1 MNHEY and CDR2 SMNVEV (reference sequence). Trimming left V 2 bases short and J 4 bases short, with 6 bases between. The CDR3 runs 13 residues. In nucleotides, the CDR3 is TGTGCCAGCAGTTTACAGGGAAATCAGCCCCAGCATTTT. Protein product: CASSLQGNQPQHF.

The rearrangement links TRBV6-1 to TRBJ2-7; maybe TRBD1 (5 bases). The germline V gene has CDR1 MNHNS and CDR2 SASEGT. The CDR3 has 15 residues. V lost 0 bases and J lost 0, with 9 bases in between. CDR3 loop: CASSEARVHSYEQYF. The CDR3 DNA sequence: TGTGCCAGCAGTGAAGCCAGGGTGCACTCCTACGAGCAGTACTTC.

The chain carries TRBV28 and TRBJ2-7; TRBD2 aligns across 7 bases. Unmatched junction bases numbered 7, after V lost 5 bases and J lost 3 bases. From germline, CDR1 is MDHEN and CDR2 SYDVKM. The CDR3 totals 14 residues. Here the CDR3 reads CASSERGLYYEQYV. CDR3 in DNA: TGTGCCAGCAGTGAGAGGGGACTATACTACGAGCAGTACGTC.

V usage is TRBV19 and J usage is TRBJ2-5, with 9 positions matching TRBD2. The CDR3 consists of 14 residues. The germline CDR1 and CDR2 sequences are LNHDA and SQIVND (reference sequence). The J segment lost 4 bases and the V segment lost 4 bases, leaving 4 bases of the junction unmatched. CDR3 sequence reads: CASSTRREGETQYF. In nucleotides, the CDR3 is TGTGCCAGTAGTACCCGGCGGGAGGGAGAGACCCAGTACTTC.

A single count supports this clone. The rearrangement uses TRBV2 and TRBJ1-2, with D unclear. Germline-derived CDR1 and CDR2 are SNHLY and FYNNEI. Trimming stripped 4 bases from V and 3 bases from J, with 3 bases between. The length of the CDR3 is 11 residues. The CDR3 sequence: CASSVYYGYTF. The CDR3 coding sequence is TGTGCCAGCAGTGTATACTATGGCTACACCTTC. Variable domain in full (rest from reference TRBV2 and TRBJ1-2): EPEVTQTPSHQVTQMGQEVILRCVPISNHLYFYWYRQILGQKVEFLVSFYNNEISEKSEIFDDQFSVERPDGSNFTLKIRSTKLEDSAMYFCASSVYYGYTFGSGTRLTVV.

V usage is TRBV11-2 and J usage is TRBJ1-3, with D tentatively TRBD1 (5 bases). V lost 5 bases, J lost 8 bases, and 22 bases lay in between. The germline gives CDR1 SGHAT, CDR2 FQNNGV. This CDR3 has 16 residues. The CDR3 loop is CASSKPTGHIGDTIYF. Here the CDR3 DNA reads TGTGCCAGCAGCAAACCCACCGGACACATAGGGGACACCATATATTTT.

The chain carries TRBV28 and TRBJ1-5; D gene unclear. The CDR3 runs to 15 residues. Trimming pared 3 bases from V and 7 bases from J, leaving 16 bases between. Germline-derived CDR1 and CDR2 are MDHEN and SYDVKM. CDR3 protein: CASSFFPGLRQPQHF. CDR3 DNA sequence: TGTGCCAGCAGTTTTTTTCCAGGACTTAGGCAGCCCCAGCATTTT.